The subject of this entry is one TCR beta chain. Its antigen is not identified. This sample was taken from a study of shared clonotypes between healthy human individuals. After removal of 0 bases from V and 1 base from J, the junction contained 5 bases not matched to a gene. The germline gives CDR1 WSHSY, CDR2 SAAADI. This CDR3 contains 16 residues. Measured with immunoSEQ multiplex PCR; TCRdb has only the in-frame clones, and not every one. The table shows a few million clones, with roughly 92% occurring only once. Notes on the study in general: Sharing across four donors was highest in naive CD4 (around 5%) and lowest in memory CD8 (about 0.4%).

The sequence came from a man aged 18 to 29 in good health. The genes are TRBV10-2 and TRBJ2-5, with 7 positions matching TRBD2. The sample comprised naive CD4+ T cells sorted from blood. The sample's subset: CD45RA+ positively selected. DNA of the CDR3: TGCGCCAGCAGTGAGTCGGAAGGACTAGGCCAAGAGACCCAGTACTTC. It is translated as CASSESEGLGQETQYF.